The present T cell receptor (beta chain) was sequenced within a study of T cells in Graves' hyperthyroidism and ophthalmopathy (dated by TCRdb to the late 2010s). Context from the whole study: Peripheral blood was collected at initial diagnosis, before any treatment. TCR V-J signatures able to tell the groups apart were searched for in a discovery cohort of 90 to 100 patients, of whom under 45 had Graves' ophthalmopathy and about 55 had stable Graves' hyperthyroidism. After blood sampling, hyperthyroidism patients were treated with methimazole at a starting dose of 30 mg daily, and ophthalmopathy patients were treated with high-dose intravenous methylprednisolone. Prospective prediction of ophthalmopathy was tested in an independent validation cohort consisting of 18 hyperthyroidism patients and approximately 16 patients who later progressed to ophthalmopathy. The paper reports TCR Vbeta CDR3 sequencing of approximately 140 peripheral blood samples: around 41 ophthalmopathy, under 80 hyperthyroidism and approximately 17 progressor patients. In addition, the study compared T-cell repertoires in thyroid tissue and in blood from about 6 Graves' hyperthyroidism patients. For training and testing, the roughly 100 patients in the discovery cohort were randomly divided in a 7:3 ratio. Summary of the overall study and its limitations: During validation, the model predicted progression to ophthalmopathy a median of about 5.9 months ahead of onset, with almost 71% sensitivity and under 85% specificity. No statistical method was used to set the sample size in advance, and investigators knew the group allocation. Most expanded thyroid clonotypes (frequency above 0.001) were also found in blood, which suggests that blood repertoires may mirror thyroid immune responses. A 13 V-J signature model separated ophthalmopathy from stable hyperthyroidism, with about 90% sensitivity and around 84% specificity in cross-validation and 80%/75% in testing.

Amplification of TCR beta CDR3 regions was carried out from RNA transcripts. A first-round RT-PCR of the TCR CDR3 used the HTBI primer set with the Qiagen OneStep RT-PCR kit. A second multiplex PCR round built the libraries, followed by size selection and purification. Sequencing of the libraries was done on an Illumina HiSeq2000 using paired-end 100 bp reads. The published analysis was carried out like this. SOAPnuke was used to process the raw data, throwing out any read that contained adapters or uncalled bases, had a mean Phred below 15, or lacked an exact constant-primer or identifier match. COPE v1.2.5 was used to merge the high-quality paired reads, and each unique nucleotide sequence was defined as a clonotype. MiTCR v1.1 was used to align the clonotypes against IMGT TRBV, TRBD and TRBJ reference segments. The analysis was restricted to V-J combinations with a frequency above 0.0001, which together covered over 99% of the repertoires. A TCS score was defined as the ratio between F50 (clonal expansion) and ExV (chaos), using BLOSUM62-based TCRdist between CDR3 peptides within each V-J. Welch's t-statistics and random forest reduced around 520 V-J features to roughly 13, which were used in a naive Bayes classifier (R e1071). The raw public data were reprocessed by TCRdb itself: fastp quality trimming at Q25, MiXCR clonotype calling, in-frame beta chains only. Entries that share a CDR3 protein sequence are merged under the most common genes and DNA. The V and J calls, along with clone size, are taken from TCRdb and not from the paper's own processing. The sample records 460,000 or so distinct CDR3 sequences, 13% to 15% of which are singletons. The ten largest clones add up to 15% to 20% of the sample.

Graves' hyperthyroidism was defined as stable when no progression to ophthalmopathy occurred over 18 months of follow-up. Hyperthyroidism patients were aged 18 to 65 years and newly diagnosed, with disease duration of less than 2 months. Any patient with an uncontrolled infection, another autoimmune disease, pregnancy or lactation was excluded. Diagnoses were established on the basis of clinical symptoms, serum thyroxine and TRAb, thyroid ultrasound, and orbital computed tomography. Ficoll-Paque density gradient centrifugation was used to isolate PBMCs from around 10 ml of fresh peripheral blood. Total RNA was extracted with Trizol reagent, and quality was checked on an Agilent 2100 Bioanalyzer. Of note for this clonotype: The clone's antigen remains unknown. Base quality data are lacking; no much larger clone is found one base away.

From the cysteine through the phenylalanine, the CDR3 covers 16 amino acids. Of the read, only the CDR3 DNA is kept; its 48 bases are in frame from base 1. After removal of 7 bases from V and 3 bases from J, the junction retains 8 bases not matched to a gene. CDR1 is given as SQVTM and CDR2 as ANQGSEA, both from the germline V gene. The V and J genes are TRBV29-1 and TRBJ2-1, with 14 bases matching TRBD2. The sample taken for sequencing was blood. The receptor was isolated from a woman between 18 and 29 years old with Graves' hyperthyroidism. CDR3 protein: CSAGTSGRSGYNEQFF. The DNA sequence is given as TGCAGCGCCGGGACTAGCGGGAGATCAGGCTACAATGAGCAGTTCTTC.